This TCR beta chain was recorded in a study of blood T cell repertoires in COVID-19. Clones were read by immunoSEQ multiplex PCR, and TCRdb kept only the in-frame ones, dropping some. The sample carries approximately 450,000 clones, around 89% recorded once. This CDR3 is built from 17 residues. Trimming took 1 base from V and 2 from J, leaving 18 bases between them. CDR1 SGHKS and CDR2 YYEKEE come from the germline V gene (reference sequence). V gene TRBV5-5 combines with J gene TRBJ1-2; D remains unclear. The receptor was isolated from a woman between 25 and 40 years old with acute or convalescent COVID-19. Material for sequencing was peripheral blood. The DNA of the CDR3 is TGTGCCAGCAGCTTGCGGCCACCCCAGACGGGGAACTATGGCTACACCTTC. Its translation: CASSLRPPQTGNYGYTF.